The rows below give T cell receptor beta chains drawn from one sample of a study of T-cell reconstitution after alpha-beta-depleted transplantation in children. Using its own MiXCR run on the PCR reads, TCRdb lists one record per CDR3 protein. Of about 580,000 distinct CDR3 sequences detected, more than 20% appear once; the ten largest clones hold around 36%. This sample comprised PBMCs, obtained before TCRalphabeta/CD19-depleted stem cell transplant. The receptor set was obtained from a boy younger than two with Wiskott-Aldrich syndrome, due to receive a stem cell transplant. CDR3s include the opening cysteine and the closing phenylalanine or tryptophan. Fields, in order: V gene, CDR3 length, clone size, D gene, J gene, CDR3 DNA, CDR3 protein. D genes are given only for firm matches. The size field is filled for only some rows; it gives once, few, many or a size class.

TRBV20-1	11	-	-	TRBJ2-7	TGCAGTGCTATTAGACTTTACGAGCAGTACTTC	CSAIRLYEQYF
TRBV7-2	15	-	-	TRBJ2-7	TGTGCCAGCAGCTTACTAGCGTCTAGTGGTTACGAGCAGTACTTC	CASSLLASSGYEQYF
TRBV20-1	11	-	TRBD2	TRBJ2-1	TGCAGTGCTTATTCGGGAGGAGGGGAGTTCTTC	CSAYSGGGEFF
TRBV5-6	16	-	TRBD2	TRBJ2-3	TGTGCCAGCAGACTAGCGGGAGGATCGGAGACAGATACGCAGTATTTT	CASRLAGGSETDTQYF
TRBV7-9	15	-	TRBD2	TRBJ2-1	TGTGCCAGCAGCTTTCCAGCGGGAGGGAACAATGAGCAGTTCTTC	CASSFPAGGNNEQFF
TRBV7-2	16	-	TRBD2	TRBJ2-3	TGTGCCAGCAGCTTAGTAGCACTAGCGGGCACAGATACGCAGTATTTT	CASSLVALAGTDTQYF
TRBV7-9	14	-	TRBD2	TRBJ2-4	TGTGCCAGCAGACCCACTAGCGCAGGAAACATTCAGTACTTC	CASRPTSAGNIQYF
TRBV5-1	15	-	-	TRBJ2-2	TGCGCCAGCACTAGGGGGGAACTGAACACCGGGGAGCTGTTTTTT	CASTRGELNTGELFF
TRBV5-1	16	-	-	TRBJ1-1	TGCGCCAGCAGCTTGTCCCCGCCGGGGTTGAACCCTGAAGCTTTCTTT	CASSLSPPGLNPEAFF
TRBV10-3	15	few	-	TRBJ2-7	TGTGCCATCGGAGCCCTTAGTGGGGTTCGCTACGAGCAGTACTTC	CAIGALSGVRYEQYF
TRBV29-1	12	-	-	TRBJ1-2	TGCAGCGTTGCTTGGAGTAACTATGGCTACACCTTC	CSVAWSNYGYTF
TRBV9	15	few	TRBD2	TRBJ2-3	TGTGCCAGCAGCGTAGGAGCGGGAGGGCTAGATACGCAGTATTTT	CASSVGAGGLDTQYF
TRBV10-3	12	few	-	TRBJ2-5	TGTGCCATCAGTGAGCTTCAAGAGACCCAGTACTTC	CAISELQETQYF
TRBV24-1	15	-	-	TRBJ1-2	TGTGCCACCAGTGATTCCCTAGGGACTAACTATGGCTACACCTTC	CATSDSLGTNYGYTF
TRBV5-5	15	-	TRBD2	TRBJ2-1	TGTGCCAGCATACATGGGACTAGATCCTCCAATGAGCAGTTCTTC	CASIHGTRSSNEQFF